These 23 T cell receptor beta chains came from one sample sequenced in a study of T-cell memory formation after mild COVID-19. A single record per CDR3 protein comes from TCRdb applying MiXCR to the 5' RACE reads. The data hold 450,000 or so distinct CDR3 sequences, with about 23% observed a single time. Sequencing used PBMCs or a T cell subset sorted from them (not recorded which). These TCRs come from an adult woman who had mild COVID-19 (a few samples of this study predate the infection). Cell type and time point are not known.

This chain links TRBV3-1 with TRBJ2-7; 7 bases are a match to TRBD1. CDR1 and CDR2 (germline): LGHDT, YNNKEL (reference sequence). Trimming removed 3 bases from V and 9 bases from J; junction bases left unmatched: 11. CDR3 length: 14 residues. CDR3 bases: TGTGCCAGCAGCCATCCGGGACAGCCGCCTTGGCAGTACTTC. Protein sequence: CASSHPGQPPWQYF.

V is TRBV25-1 and J is TRBJ2-5; 10 positions match TRBD1. V trimming: 2 bases; J trimming: 2 bases; junction bases outside the gene matches: 5. The CDR3 extends over 16 amino acids. Per germline, CDR1 MGHDK and CDR2 SYGVNS. The CDR3 loop is CASSEGGGQGQETQYF. In DNA form, the CDR3 reads TGTGCCAGCAGTGAAGGGGGGGGACAGGGGCAAGAGACCCAGTACTTC. The entire variable domain, with the rest obtained from reference TRBV25-1 and TRBJ2-5, is as follows: EADIYQTPRYLVIGTGKKITLECSQTMGHDKMYWYQQDPGMELHLIHYSYGVNSTEKGDLSSESTVSRIRTEHFPLTLESARPSHTSQYLCASSEGGGQGQETQYFGPGTRLLVL.

On this clonotype: Given the absence of the conserved phenylalanine or tryptophan at the CDR3 end, a read error is likely. The chain has TRBV24-1 and TRBJ2-1; TRBD2 matches 12 bases. Trimming cost V 3 bases and J 4 bases; bases outside gene matches: 3. Germline V gene sequence: CDR1 KGHDR, CDR2 SFDVKD. The CDR3 spans 16 residues. CDR3 loop: CATSDRTSGTYNEQFL. As DNA, the CDR3 is TGTGCCACCAGTGATCGGACTAGCGGGACTTACAATGAGCAGTTCTTA.

The chain combines TRBV24-1 with TRBJ2-1; 12 nucleotides align to TRBD2. Per germline, CDR1 KGHDR and CDR2 SFDVKD. Unmatched junction bases numbered 3, after V lost 0 bases and J lost 7 bases. The CDR3 sequence is 16 residues long. CDR3 DNA: TGTGCCACCAGTGATTTGCAGACTAGCGGGAGTAATGAGCAGTTCTTC. Residues: CATSDLQTSGSNEQFF.

The genes are TRBV5-1 and TRBJ2-2, with 7 positions matching TRBD1. The V and J ends lost 2 bases and 0 bases, in that order; junction bases with no gene match: 7. The germline V gene has CDR1 SGHRS and CDR2 YFSETQ. The CDR3 is 17 amino acids. CDR3 amino acids: CASSFEGGLTNTGELFF. The CDR3 DNA follows: TGCGCCAGCAGCTTTGAAGGGGGCCTTACGAACACCGGGGAGCTGTTTTTT.

This chain connects TRBV4-1 to TRBJ2-2; the D gene is possibly TRBD2 (5 bases). The CDR3 loop spans 16 amino acids. Trimming stripped 0 bases from V and 1 base from J, with 9 bases between. Germline V gene lookup returns CDR1 MGHRA and CDR2 YSYEKL. The CDR3 spells CASSQEGSGNTGELFF. CDR3 nucleotide sequence: TGCGCCAGCAGCCAAGAAGGCAGCGGGAACACCGGGGAGCTGTTTTTT.

This clonotype was counted only a few times. The gene calls are TRBV6-5 and TRBJ2-2, with a possible D match to TRBD2 (5 bases). This CDR3 comprises 15 residues. The V end was cut by 6 bases, the J end by 7 bases, with 18 bases between. The germline CDR1 and CDR2 sequences are MNHEY and SVGAGI. CDR3 sequence (DNA): TGTGCCAGCAGCCGAGGGTTTCAGTCGAACGGGGAGCTGTTTTTT. Translated, it gives CASSRGFQSNGELFF.

This clonotype has ten or more counts. J is TRBJ2-1 and V is TRBV5-6; D gene ambiguous. With 3 bases removed from V and 3 bases from J, the gap between germline ends came to 4 bases. The CDR3 has 12 residues. The V gene's germline CDR1 is SGHDT and CDR2 YYEEEE. The CDR3 nucleotides are TGTGCCAGCAGCTCCCTCTACAATGAGCAGTTCTTC. Protein product: CASSSLYNEQFF.

The rearrangement uses TRBV12-3 or TRBV12-4 and TRBJ1-1; no reliable D call. Trimming stripped 3 bases from V and 0 bases from J, with 8 bases between. The CDR3 length is 14 residues. The CDR3 spells CASSLRTMNTEAFF. The CDR3, as DNA: TGTGCCAGCAGTTTGCGGACCATGAACACTGAAGCTTTCTTT.

The genes are TRBV6-1 and TRBJ2-7, with D possibly matching TRBD1 (5 bases). The length of the CDR3 is 13 residues. Looked up from germline, CDR1 is MNHNS and CDR2 is SASEGT. V was trimmed by 3 bases and J by 3 bases, leaving 9 bases between them. The CDR3 DNA reads as TGTGCCAGCAGTGACTTAGACAGCTACGAGCAGTACTTC. It specifies CASSDLDSYEQYF.

V gene TRBV5-4 combines with J gene TRBJ2-7; D gene uncertain. In germline, CDR1 is SGHNT, CDR2 YYREEE (reference sequence). V was clipped by 0 bases and J by 6 bases, with 7 bases between them. This CDR3 region has 12 residues. The CDR3 is CASSLEAAEQYF. DNA of the CDR3: TGTGCCAGCAGCTTGGAGGCTGCCGAGCAGTACTTC. Filled out from reference TRBV5-4 and TRBJ2-7, the complete variable domain reads ETGVTQSPTHLIKTRGQQVTLRCSSQSGHNTVSWYQQALGQGPQFIFQYYREEENGRGNFPPRFSGLQFPNYSSELNVNALELDDSALYLCASSLEAAEQYFGPGTRLTVT.

This clonotype has more than one count but fewer than ten. The chain links TRBV3-1 to TRBJ2-7; TRBD1 matches at 7 bases. Losses at the gene ends were 6 bases for V and 1 base for J; bases not matched to a gene: 6. The CDR3 runs to 14 residues. Germline CDR1 LGHDT, CDR2 YNNKEL (reference sequence). Written as DNA, the CDR3 is TGTGCCAGCAGTGATGGGACAGCATCCTACGAGCAGTACTTC. This translates into CASSDGTASYEQYF.

V and J are TRBV25-1 and TRBJ2-5, with TRBD1 matching 8 bases. The trim removed 5 bases at V and 1 base at J, leaving 9 bases unmatched. The CDR3 runs to 16 residues. Per germline, CDR1 MGHDK and CDR2 SYGVNS. This CDR3 is CASSYEAGGLQETQYF. DNA for the CDR3: TGTGCCAGCAGTTATGAGGCAGGGGGCCTCCAAGAGACCCAGTACTTC.

The chain recombines TRBV7-6 with TRBJ2-1; 11 bases line up with TRBD1. CDR3 length: 14 residues. Trimming at V came to 9 bases and at J to 6 bases, leaving 7 bases not matched to a gene. CDR1 is SGHVS and CDR2 is FNYEAQ in the germline V gene. The CDR3 nucleotides read TGTGCCAGTAGGACAGGGGGCTTCGCCAATGAGCAGTTCTTC. It translates to CASRTGGFANEQFF.

The chain recombines TRBV12-3 or TRBV12-4 with TRBJ2-7, with 7 nucleotides matching TRBD1. The CDR3 spans 13 residues. J gave up 1 base and V 7 bases, and 4 bases lay outside the gene matches. The CDR3 DNA reads TGTGCCAGCAACCGGGACAGATCCTACGAGCAGTACTTC. It yields the protein CASNRDRSYEQYF.

The chain is built from TRBV21-1 and TRBJ2-1; whether TRBD2, the table's D call, matches the DNA was not checked. TRBV21-1 is termed a pseudogene. The CDR3 covers 16 residues. Here the CDR3 reads CASSKGTSGRADRQFF. DNA for the CDR3: TGTGCCAGCAGCAAGGGGACTAGCGGGAGGGCAGATCGGCAGTTCTTC.

This clonotype was detected many times. The rearrangement uses TRBV7-6 and TRBJ2-3; 11 bases align to TRBD2. Trimming took 4 bases from V and 2 from J; bases not matched to a gene: 8. Germline assignment: CDR1 SGHVS and CDR2 FNYEAQ. CDR3 length equals 17 residues. The CDR3 coding sequence is TGTGCCAGCAGCTCCAGACTAGCGGGGCAGAACACAGATACGCAGTATTTT. Its translation: CASSSRLAGQNTDTQYF.

The chain carries TRBV5-1 and TRBJ2-1; either TRBD1 or TRBD2 may supply D (5 bases each). Germline CDR1 and CDR2: SGHRS and YFSETQ. The CDR3 covers 15 residues. Deletions cut 4 bases from V and 8 bases from J, with 19 bases between. The DNA of the CDR3 is TGCGCCAGCAGCGCTCTAGCAGGGCCGCGGGATGAGCAGTTCTTC. Protein: CASSALAGPRDEQFF.

This chain uses TRBV12-3 or TRBV12-4 with TRBJ2-1; TRBD1 matches 7 bases. The length of the CDR3 is 14 residues. The trim removed 3 bases at V and 9 bases at J, leaving 8 bases unmatched. CDR3 residues: CASSFMTGSGEQFF. The CDR3 DNA follows: TGTGCCAGCAGTTTCATGACAGGGTCGGGTGAGCAGTTCTTC.

The chain has TRBV7-2 and TRBJ2-1; D possibly corresponds to TRBD2 (5 bases). The CDR3 consists of 17 residues. Looked up from germline, CDR1 is SGHTA and CDR2 is FQGNSA. V dropped 2 bases and J dropped 4 bases, with 18 bases sitting between them. The CDR3 DNA reads TGTGCCAGCAGCTTATGGGGTGGCGGGCGGACTTACAATGAGCAGTTCTTC. Its translation: CASSLWGGGRTYNEQFF.

This clonotype was counted a few times. CDR3 DNA: TGTGCCAGCAGCAATGACCCAAAGACAGATACGCAGTATTTT. The encoded protein is CASSNDPKTDTQYF. The chain recombines TRBV5-6 with TRBJ2-3; no definite D call. This CDR3 comprises 14 residues. Deletions cut 4 bases from V and 3 bases from J, with 12 bases between. Looked up from germline, CDR1 is SGHDT and CDR2 is YYEEEE.

In this sample, this clonotype turned up a few times. The CDR3 protein is CASSVVAGYEQYF. The CDR3, as DNA: TGTGCCAGCAGCGTAGTGGCAGGGTACGAGCAGTACTTC. V is TRBV9 and J is TRBJ2-7, with D maybe TRBD1 (5 bases). The germline V gene encodes CDR1 SGDLS and CDR2 YYNGEE. Deletions cut 0 bases from V and 4 bases from J, with 8 bases between. This CDR3 contains 13 residues.

The genes are TRBV7-2 and TRBJ2-3; 10 bases align to TRBD1. The germline CDR1 and CDR2 sequences are SGHTA and FQGNSA. The CDR3 totals 16 residues. With 5 bases clipped from V and 0 bases from J, the junction kept 5 bases outside the gene matches. CDR3 DNA: TGTGCCAGCAGCCGTAGGACAGGGGGTAGCACAGATACGCAGTATTTT. Its translation is CASSRRTGGSTDTQYF.